This T cell receptor beta chain was profiled in a study of T cell responses to AZD1222 COVID-19 vaccine. The data were produced by immunoSEQ multiplex PCR, yet TCRdb's version contains in-frame clones alone and is incomplete. The sample yields about 140,000 clones, 85% to 90% seen once. This clone was recorded only once. Germline V gives CDR1 GTSNPN, CDR2 SVGIG (reference sequence). V lost 5 bases and J 5 bases, leaving 12 bases between the germline ends. There are 12 residues in the CDR3. The sample consisted of peripheral blood, taken 28 days after the second AZD1222 dose. This sequence was found in an adult who received the AZD1222 COVID-19 vaccine. The chain carries TRBV30 and TRBJ1-1; D unclear. In nucleotides, the CDR3 is TGTGCCTGGGGCACGTATGGGACTGAAGCTTTCTTT. It yields the protein CAWGTYGTEAFF.